A single sample is the source of the 32 T cell receptor beta chains below, sequenced in a study of CD8 T cells in cerebrospinal fluid in Alzheimer's disease. For each CDR3 protein, TCRdb gives one entry from its re-call of the 10x single-cell sequencing reads, without DNA. The repertoire shows about 690 distinct CDR3 sequences; the top ten hold approximately 20%. Sequencing was performed on cerebrospinal fluid. These receptors all stem from a human donor in good health.

This clonotype is identified as medium-sized from frequency. This CDR3 is CASSSTSGGNIQYF. This sequence joins TRBV12-3 or TRBV12-4 and TRBJ2-4; TCRdb picks TRBD2, but there is no DNA to check that call. The CDR3 has 14 amino acids.

This clonotype ranks as large in terms of frequency. The rearrangement links TRBV10-1 to TRBJ2-7. Germline CDR1 reads WNHNN; CDR2 reads SYGVQD (reference sequence). This CDR3 has 14 amino acids. CDR3 region: CASSESGYSYEQYF.

This clonotype is called large based on its frequency. This sequence joins TRBV7-2 and TRBJ1-1. The CDR3 spans 14 residues. Germline V gene lookup returns CDR1 SGHTA and CDR2 FQGNSA. The CDR3 loop reads CASSLRGLNTEAFF.

Measured by frequency, this clonotype is large. The chain carries TRBV4-2 and TRBJ1-1. The CDR3 loop spans 16 amino acids. CDR1 and CDR2 (germline): LGHNA, YNFKEQ. The CDR3 reads CASSQEVRRVNTEAFF.

Its frequency marks this clonotype as medium-sized. V and J are TRBV20-1 and TRBJ1-5. CDR1 and CDR2 (germline): DFQATT, SNEGSKA (reference sequence). The CDR3 extends over 12 amino acids. CDR3 in amino acids: CSATKSNQPQHF.

Frequency places this clonotype as medium-sized. The chain couples TRBV5-1 to TRBJ2-5; TCRdb selects TRBD2, and the lack of DNA leaves this call unchecked. The CDR3 loop spans 16 amino acids. Germline V gene lookup returns CDR1 SGHRS and CDR2 YFSETQ. This CDR3 is CASSISPGGLQETQYF.

This clonotype is identified as medium-sized (0.01 to 0.1%) from frequency. This chain uses TRBV2 with TRBJ2-3. Germline loops: CDR1 SNHLY, CDR2 FYNNEI. There are 14 residues in the CDR3. CDR3 region: CASRPTPSTDTQYF.

Frequency places this clonotype as medium-sized (0.01 to 0.1%). V usage is TRBV5-5 and J usage is TRBJ1-5. This CDR3 has 13 amino acids. Germline CDR1 and CDR2: SGHKS and YYEKEE (reference sequence). The CDR3 protein is CASSWTANQPQHF.

By frequency, this clonotype registers medium-sized. The V and J genes are TRBV3-1 and TRBJ1-5; TCRdb indicates TRBD1, and absent DNA this call remains unverified. CDR1 is LGHDT and CDR2 is YNNKEL in the germline V gene (reference sequence). The CDR3 is 20 residues long. The CDR3: CASSHDFSLIADSHRQPQHF.

Here the CDR3 reads CASSGTAILGYTF. V and J are TRBV2 and TRBJ1-2; the TCRdb call, TRBD1, lacks DNA for checking. This CDR3 has 13 amino acids. Germline lookup yields CDR1 SNHLY and CDR2 FYNNEI.

Frequency places this clonotype as medium-sized. This chain uses TRBV9 with TRBJ1-2; TCRdb lists TRBD1, though no DNA is available to test this call. Germline CDR1 reads SGDLS; CDR2 reads YYNGEE. There are 14 residues in the CDR3. The CDR3 reads CASSVSRGNYGYTF.

This clonotype ranks as medium-sized (0.01 to 0.1%) in terms of frequency. The chain couples TRBV12-3 or TRBV12-4 to TRBJ2-5; TCRdb designates TRBD2, a call that cannot be tested without DNA. The CDR3 totals 13 residues. CDR3 residues: CASWASGVETQYF.

This chain links TRBV29-1 with TRBJ2-1; TCRdb picks TRBD1, but there is no DNA to check that call. This CDR3 comprises 14 residues. Germline V gene sequence: CDR1 SQVTM, CDR2 ANQGSEA. The CDR3 sequence is CSVERRTGRNEQFF.

By frequency, this clonotype is medium-sized (0.01 to 0.1%). The rearrangement joins TRBV27 to TRBJ1-4; absent DNA, TCRdb's TRBD1 call cannot be checked. The germline gives CDR1 MNHEY, CDR2 SMNVEV (reference sequence). The CDR3 is 15 amino acids. CDR3 loop: CASRTLTATNEKLFF.

Judged by frequency, this clonotype is large (0.1 to 1%). The V call is TRBV20-1, the J call TRBJ1-1; lacking DNA, the TRBD1 call made by TCRdb goes unchecked. The CDR3 totals 12 residues. Germline CDR1 is DFQATT and CDR2 is SNEGSKA (reference sequence). The CDR3 here is CSAWDRNTEAFF.

In terms of frequency, this clonotype is large (0.1 to 1%). The chain joins TRBV10-3 to TRBJ2-5; TCRdb gives TRBD1 as the D gene, but with no DNA this cannot be confirmed. There are 13 residues in the CDR3. Germline V gives CDR1 ENHRY, CDR2 SYGVKD. The CDR3 loop is CAISVGQAETQYF.

J is TRBJ1-4 and V is TRBV4-1. This CDR3 region has 12 residues. Looked up from germline, CDR1 is MGHRA and CDR2 is YSYEKL. CDR3 loop: CASSPYGEKLFF.

Judged by frequency, this clonotype is large (0.1 to 1%). The chain employs TRBV11-1 and TRBJ1-1; TCRdb lists TRBD1, though no DNA is available to test this call. CDR1 and CDR2 (germline): SGHAT, FQDESV (reference sequence). The CDR3 has 14 amino acids. The CDR3 is CASSWGRGGTEAFF.

By frequency, this clonotype is medium-sized (0.01 to 0.1%). The rearrangement joins TRBV7-9 to TRBJ2-7; TCRdb outputs TRBD1, but without DNA this stays unchecked. Germline lookup yields CDR1 SEHNR and CDR2 FQNEAQ (reference sequence). This CDR3 has 15 amino acids. CDR3 protein: CASSTDREGAYEQYF.

This clonotype is deemed large by its frequency. V and J are TRBV11-2 and TRBJ2-2; without DNA, the TCRdb call of TRBD2 cannot be checked. Germline CDR1 is SGHAT and CDR2 is FQNNGV. CDR3 size: 17 residues. CDR3 in amino acids: CASSLDATAFGTGELFF. Full variable domain (missing parts from reference TRBV11-2 and TRBJ2-2): EAGVAQSPRYKIIEKRQSVAFWCNPISGHATLYWYQQILGQGPKLLIQFQNNGVVDDSQLPKDRFSAERLKGVDSTLKIQPAKLEDSAVYLCASSLDATAFGTGELFFGEGSRLTVL.

By frequency, this clonotype registers hyperexpanded. The genes are TRBV3-1 and TRBJ2-7; TCRdb indicates TRBD2, and absent DNA this call remains unverified. The CDR3 covers 15 residues. CDR1 LGHDT and CDR2 YNNKEL come from the germline V gene (reference sequence). CDR3 protein: CASSPQVAGDYEQYF.

This clonotype shows up as medium-sized (0.01 to 0.1%) by frequency. J is TRBJ1-1 and V is TRBV11-1. Germline-derived CDR1 and CDR2 are SGHAT and FQDESV (reference sequence). This CDR3 spans 14 amino acids. The CDR3 sequence is CASSLGVGQRQAFF.

This clonotype is classed as large by frequency. The chain employs TRBV6-5 and TRBJ1-1; TCRdb's D call, TRBD1, is unchecked because there is no DNA. There are 14 residues in the CDR3. Germline V gene data show CDR1 as MNHEY and CDR2 as SVGAGI. CDR3 in amino acids: CASSRDRGNTEAFF.

Considering frequency, this clonotype is medium-sized. This CDR3 reads CASSLAVLAGQETQYF. The chain employs TRBV5-1 and TRBJ2-5; the TCRdb call, TRBD2, lacks DNA for checking. Germline CDR1 SGHRS, CDR2 YFSETQ. This CDR3 contains 16 residues.

This clonotype is identified as medium-sized from frequency. This rearrangement joins TRBV5-1 to TRBJ1-2; TCRdb names TRBD1, which stays unverified in the absence of DNA. This CDR3 contains 16 residues. Germline V CDR1 and CDR2: SGHRS, YFSETQ. The CDR3: CASSLSSFGQGGGYTF. The variable domain in full, with the rest retrieved from reference TRBV5-1 and TRBJ1-2, is KAGVTQTPRYLIKTRGQQVTLSCSPISGHRSVSWYQQTPGQGLQFLFEYFSETQRNKGNFPGRFSGRQFSNSRSEMNVSTLELGDSALYLCASSLSSFGQGGGYTFGSGTRLTVV.

Considering frequency, this clonotype is large. The chain has TRBV3-1 and TRBJ2-7; the TCRdb D gene call, TRBD1, has no DNA to confirm it. Per the germline V gene, CDR1 is LGHDT and CDR2 is YNNKEL (reference sequence). CDR3 length: 13 residues. The CDR3 sequence: CASGRGISYEQYF.

Judged by frequency, this clonotype is medium-sized. V usage is TRBV20-1 and J usage is TRBJ1-1; absent DNA, TCRdb's TRBD1 call cannot be checked. There are 13 residues in the CDR3. Germline-derived CDR1 and CDR2 are DFQATT and SNEGSKA (reference sequence). CDR3: CSARLRDRDIAFF.

This clonotype is identified as medium-sized from frequency. This chain connects TRBV9 to TRBJ2-1; TCRdb's D call, TRBD2, is unchecked because there is no DNA. CDR3 length: 16 amino acids. Per germline, CDR1 SGDLS and CDR2 YYNGEE. The CDR3 spells CASSVAPSGGFSEQFF.

This clonotype shows up as medium-sized by frequency. J is TRBJ1-5 and V is TRBV15; TCRdb lists TRBD1, though no DNA is available to test this call. The CDR3 contains 17 residues. Germline V lookup: CDR1 LNHNV, CDR2 YYDKDF (reference sequence). This CDR3 is CATSRGGQGASNQPQHF.

By frequency, this clonotype is medium-sized (0.01 to 0.1%). CDR3 sequence: CASSLGSAGMNQPQHF. This chain joins TRBV5-6 and TRBJ1-5. The CDR3 has 16 residues. The germline V gene encodes CDR1 SGHDT and CDR2 YYEEEE.

V and J are TRBV30 and TRBJ1-1; TCRdb names TRBD1, which stays unverified in the absence of DNA. The CDR3 consists of 14 residues. Per the germline V gene, CDR1 is GTSNPN and CDR2 is SVGIG (reference sequence). CDR3 sequence reads: CAWSTQGARTEAFF.

This clonotype is deemed medium-sized by its frequency. The chain couples TRBV7-9 to TRBJ1-2; no DNA is available, so the TRBD1 call from TCRdb remains unchecked. This CDR3 comprises 16 residues. CDR1 and CDR2 from the germline V gene are SEHNR and FQNEAQ (reference sequence). The CDR3 sequence is CASSLAGTRINYGYTF.